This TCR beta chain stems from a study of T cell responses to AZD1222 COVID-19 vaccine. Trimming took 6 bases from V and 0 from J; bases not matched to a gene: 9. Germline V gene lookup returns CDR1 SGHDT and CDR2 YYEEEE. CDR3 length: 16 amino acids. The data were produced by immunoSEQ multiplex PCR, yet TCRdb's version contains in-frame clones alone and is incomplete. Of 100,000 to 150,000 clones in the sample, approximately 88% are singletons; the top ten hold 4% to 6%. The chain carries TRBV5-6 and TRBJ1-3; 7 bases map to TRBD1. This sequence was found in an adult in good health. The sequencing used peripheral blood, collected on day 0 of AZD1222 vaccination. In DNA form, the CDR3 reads TGTGCCAGCACCCGGACAGGATCCAACTCTGGAAACACCATATATTTT. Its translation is CASTRTGSNSGNTIYF.